This T cell receptor beta chain is drawn from a study of T-cell memory formation after mild COVID-19. Turning to the study itself: The TCR clusters were mostly specific to one donor. Broader study findings: Largely, contracting CD4+ clones fell within CM and EM, and contracting CD8+ clones within EMRA. Clones contracting across day 15 to 85 had a balanced CD4/CD8 profile; later expanding clones leaned CD4+.

Constant-segment primers were used for 5'RACE, and the resulting TCR alpha and TCR beta cDNA libraries carried sample barcodes and UMIs. TCRdb used MiXCR to reprocess the 5' RACE reads, holding one entry per CDR3 protein. The sample lists 400,000 or so distinct CDR3 sequences, under 25% occurring once. Germline lookup yields CDR1 KGHSH and CDR2 LQKENI. The CDR3 totals 15 residues. V trimming: 3 bases; J trimming: 3 bases; junction bases outside the gene matches: 6. As to this clonotype: No antigen is known for it.

Material: PBMCs or a T cell subset sorted from them (not recorded which). The receptor was isolated from an adult woman who had mild COVID-19 (a few samples of this study predate the infection). Cell type and time point are not known. The chain employs TRBV18 and TRBJ1-2; the match to TRBD1 covers 8 bases. The CDR3 sequence: CASSPGQGVDYGYTF. The CDR3 DNA is TGTGCCAGCTCACCCGGACAGGGAGTCGACTATGGCTACACCTTC.